These 15 T cell receptor beta chains came from one sample sequenced in a study of blood T cells in healthy people across ages. A J-beta primer mix and a sample-barcoded 5' primer were used in a second PCR of roughly 7 to 12 cycles. A single record per CDR3 protein comes from TCRdb applying MiXCR to the 5' RACE reads. This sample has around 1,000,000 distinct CDR3 sequences, with under 40% found just once. Sequencing input: blood. Receptors were obtained from a man aged 18 to 35 in good health.

The chain has TRBV3-1 and TRBJ2-5, with TRBD1 identical over 7 bases. Germline V gene lookup returns CDR1 LGHDT and CDR2 YNNKEL (reference sequence). Trimming removed 4 bases from V and 11 bases from J; junction bases left unmatched: 19. The CDR3 spans 16 residues. DNA for the CDR3: TGTGCCAGCAGCCCCGGAAAGGGGGCGAGAGTCAATGAGCAGTACTTC. It specifies CASSPGKGARVNEQYF.

This clonotype turned up a few times. The CDR3 loop reads CSVYSLPGAFF. CDR3 sequence (DNA): TGCAGCGTTTATTCGCTTCCCGGAGCTTTCTTT. The chain couples TRBV29-1 to TRBJ1-1; D unresolved. CDR3 size: 11 residues. From germline, CDR1 is SQVTM and CDR2 ANQGSEA. Deletions cut 5 bases from V and 10 bases from J, with 14 bases between. Using reference TRBV29-1 and TRBJ1-1 for the parts outside the CDR3, the full variable domain is SAVISQKPSRDICQRGTSLTIQCQVDSQVTMMFWYRQQPGQSLTLIATANQGSEATYESGFVIDKFPISRPNLTFSTLTVSNMSPEDSSIYLCSVYSLPGAFFGQGTRLTVV.

The chain carries TRBV6-2 or TRBV6-3 and TRBJ2-7; no firm D call. V lost 2 bases and J lost 3, with 5 bases in between. The CDR3 sequence is 12 residues long. Germline V gene sequence: CDR1 MNHEY, CDR2 SVGEGT. This chain's CDR3 is CASSYNVYEQYF. DNA for the CDR3: TGTGCCAGCAGTTACAACGTCTACGAGCAGTACTTC.

J is TRBJ1-1 and V is TRBV7-9, with D hard to call. The germline V gene has CDR1 SEHNR and CDR2 FQNEAQ (reference sequence). The CDR3 is made up of 13 amino acids. Trimming took 11 bases from V and 6 from J, leaving 19 bases between them. The CDR3 protein is CAGTGGSTPEAFF. CDR3 nucleotide sequence: TGTGCCGGCACGGGAGGGAGTACCCCTGAAGCTTTCTTT.

This chain joins TRBV25-1 and TRBJ1-3; no clear D gene. This CDR3 contains 18 residues. Germline assignment: CDR1 MGHDK and CDR2 SYGVNS. Trimming stripped 4 bases from V and 4 bases from J, with 23 bases between. The CDR3 loop is CASSGEPRGRARGNTIYF. As DNA, the CDR3 is TGTGCCAGCAGTGGAGAACCCCGTGGAAGGGCAAGGGGAAACACCATATATTTT.

This clonotype was seen only a few times. This sequence joins TRBV20-1 and TRBJ1-2; 8 bases are shared with TRBD1. CDR3 length: 14 amino acids. The germline CDR1 and CDR2 sequences are DFQATT and SNEGSKA (reference sequence). With 1 base clipped from V and 4 bases from J, the junction kept 5 bases outside the gene matches. CDR3 bases: TGCAGTGCTAGAGCCCACAGGGGGGGCTATGGCTACACCTTC. It encodes CSARAHRGGYGYTF.

V gene TRBV12-3 or TRBV12-4 combines with J gene TRBJ2-5; no definite D call. Trimming pared 5 bases from V and 11 bases from J, leaving 18 bases between. This CDR3 contains 13 residues. The CDR3 nucleotides are TGTGCCAGCAGTCCACCGAACAGAGAAATTCAGTACTTC. As protein: CASSPPNREIQYF.

This clonotype was detected only a few times. The CDR3 protein is CASSVGARMAPQHF. The CDR3 region has the DNA TGTGCCAGCAGCGTAGGCGCAAGAATGGCTCCCCAGCATTTT. The chain uses TRBV9 and TRBJ1-5; D not resolved. The CDR3 runs 14 residues. In germline, CDR1 is SGDLS, CDR2 YYNGEE. V gave up 0 bases and J gave up 10 bases, with 14 bases separating them.

The V gene is TRBV4-2, the J gene TRBJ1-1, with a tentative D call TRBD1 (5 bases). In germline, CDR1 is LGHNA, CDR2 YNFKEQ. The CDR3 covers 15 residues. V shed 1 base and J shed 4 bases, with 13 bases lying between them. In DNA form, the CDR3 reads TGTGCCAGCAGCCAAGTCGCAGGGAAGAGCACTGAAGCTTTCTTT. Protein: CASSQVAGKSTEAFF.

The chain recombines TRBV12-3 or TRBV12-4 with TRBJ2-1, with D hard to call. V dropped 3 bases and J dropped 5 bases, with 8 bases sitting between them. CDR3 length: 13 amino acids. The CDR3 loop reads CASSFWHDNEQFF. The CDR3 DNA sequence: TGTGCCAGCAGTTTCTGGCATGACAATGAGCAGTTCTTC.

This clonotype was seen a few times. The CDR3 loop is CASSPRLAGGDYEQYF. CDR3 DNA sequence: TGTGCCAGCAGCCCCCGCCTAGCGGGGGGCGACTACGAGCAGTACTTC. The chain uses TRBV4-2 and TRBJ2-7, with 11 bases identical to TRBD2. The CDR3 spans 16 residues. The V gene end was trimmed by 4 bases and the J gene end by 3 bases; junction bases not matched to a gene: 8. CDR1 and CDR2 (germline): LGHNA, YNFKEQ.

This clonotype showed up just a few times. V and J are TRBV12-3 or TRBV12-4 and TRBJ1-1; weak D call: TRBD1 (6 bases). The CDR3 contains 16 residues. V lost 2 bases, J lost 1 base, and 14 bases lay in between. The CDR3 loop reads CASSLSTGQRNTEAFF. CDR3 bases: TGTGCCAGCAGTTTATCTACTGGACAGAGGAACACTGAAGCTTTCTTT.

This clonotype was observed at least ten times. This rearrangement joins TRBV12-3 or TRBV12-4 to TRBJ1-4; D is ambiguous. The V end was cut by 1 base, the J end by 8 bases, with 20 bases between. This CDR3 spans 17 amino acids. The CDR3: CASSLGDSRPSREKLFF. The CDR3 DNA reads as TGTGCCAGCAGTTTAGGGGATAGTAGGCCTTCACGGGAAAAACTGTTTTTT.

This clonotype was seen a few times. The rearrangement uses TRBV20-1 and TRBJ2-3, with 7 bases aligning to TRBD2. Germline CDR1 DFQATT, CDR2 SNEGSKA (reference sequence). The V gene end was trimmed by 0 bases and the J gene end by 3 bases; junction bases not matched to a gene: 6. The CDR3 consists of 15 residues. The CDR3 coding sequence is TGCAGTGCTAGAGACCCGGGACTAATGACAGATACGCAGTATTTT. This sequence encodes CSARDPGLMTDTQYF.

As concerns this clonotype: Compared with germline, one end of the junction differs, possibly owing to a read error. The chain is built from TRBV4-2 and TRBJ2-7; 7 bases align to TRBD1. The DNA matches TRBJ2-5 better at its end, which makes the J call doubtful. CDR1 and CDR2 (germline): LGHNA, YNFKEQ. The CDR3 length is 16 residues. This CDR3 is CAGSQDSAGGEETQYF. CDR3 sequence (DNA): TGTGCCGGCAGCCAAGATTCGGCAGGGGGTGAGGAGACCCAGTACTTC.